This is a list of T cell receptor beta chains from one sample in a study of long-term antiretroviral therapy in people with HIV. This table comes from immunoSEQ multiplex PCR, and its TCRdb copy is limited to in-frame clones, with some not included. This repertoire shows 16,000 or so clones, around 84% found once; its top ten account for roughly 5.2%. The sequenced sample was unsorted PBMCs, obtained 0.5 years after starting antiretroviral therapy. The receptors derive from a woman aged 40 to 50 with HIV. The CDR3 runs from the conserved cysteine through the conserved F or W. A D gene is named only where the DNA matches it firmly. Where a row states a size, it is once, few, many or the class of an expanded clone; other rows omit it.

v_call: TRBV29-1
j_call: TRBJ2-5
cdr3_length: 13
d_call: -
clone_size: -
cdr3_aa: CSVERDTRETQYF
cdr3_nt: TGCAGCGTTGAAAGGGACACAAGAGAGACCCAGTACTTC

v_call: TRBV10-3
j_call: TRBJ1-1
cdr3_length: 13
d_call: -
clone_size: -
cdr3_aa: CAVREMRNTEAFF
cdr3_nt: TGTGCCGTCAGGGAGATGAGAAACACTGAAGCTTTCTTT

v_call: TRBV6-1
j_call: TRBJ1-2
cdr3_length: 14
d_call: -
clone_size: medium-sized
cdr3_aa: CASSGLQGLDGYTF
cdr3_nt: TGTGCCAGCAGTGGTTTACAGGGATTGGACGGCTACACCTTC

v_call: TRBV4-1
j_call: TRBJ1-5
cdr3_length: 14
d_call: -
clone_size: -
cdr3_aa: CASSQEPGSQPQHF
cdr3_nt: TGCGCCAGCAGCCAAGAGCCAGGATCACAGCCCCAGCATTTT

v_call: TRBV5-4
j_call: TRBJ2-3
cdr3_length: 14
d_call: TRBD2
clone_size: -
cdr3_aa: CASSLFSGRDTQYF
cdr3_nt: TGTGCCAGCAGCTTGTTTAGCGGGAGAGATACGCAGTATTTT

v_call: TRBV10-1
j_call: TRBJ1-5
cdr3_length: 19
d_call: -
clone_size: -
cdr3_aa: CASSEGPAGDYIRNQPQHF
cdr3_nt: TGCGCCAGCAGTGAGGGTCCCGCAGGGGACTACATCCGGAATCAGCCCCAGCATTTT

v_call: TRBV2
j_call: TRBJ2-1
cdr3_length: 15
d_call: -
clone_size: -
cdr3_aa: CATTGPEKAYNEQFF
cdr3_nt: TGTGCCACCACGGGCCCCGAAAAAGCCTACAATGAGCAGTTCTTC

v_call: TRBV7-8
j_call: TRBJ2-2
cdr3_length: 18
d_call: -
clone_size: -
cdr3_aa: CASSLRPPREINTGELFF
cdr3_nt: TGTGCCAGCAGCCTCCGCCCCCCCCGGGAGATTAACACCGGGGAGCTGTTTTTT

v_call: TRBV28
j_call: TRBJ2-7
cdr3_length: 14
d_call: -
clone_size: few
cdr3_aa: CASSAPPRSYEQYF
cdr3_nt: TGTGCCAGCAGTGCACCACCGCGGTCCTACGAGCAGTACTTC

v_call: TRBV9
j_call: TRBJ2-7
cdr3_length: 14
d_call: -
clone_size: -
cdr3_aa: CASSVARGLYEQYF
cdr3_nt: TGTGCCAGCAGCGTAGCTAGGGGCCTCTACGAGCAGTACTTC

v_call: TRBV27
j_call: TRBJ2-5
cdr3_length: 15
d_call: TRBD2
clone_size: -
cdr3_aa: CASSLQLAGEETQYF
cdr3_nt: TGTGCCAGCAGTTTACAACTAGCGGGGGAAGAGACCCAGTACTTC

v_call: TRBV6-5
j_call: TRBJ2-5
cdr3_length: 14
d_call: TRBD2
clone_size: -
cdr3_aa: CASSYIAGVETQYF
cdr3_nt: TGTGCCAGCAGTTACATAGCGGGAGTGGAGACCCAGTACTTC

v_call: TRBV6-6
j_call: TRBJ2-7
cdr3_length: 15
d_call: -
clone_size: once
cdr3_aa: CASSYSMGGSYEQYF
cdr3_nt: TGTGCCAGCAGTTACTCGATGGGGGGCTCCTACGAGCAGTACTTC

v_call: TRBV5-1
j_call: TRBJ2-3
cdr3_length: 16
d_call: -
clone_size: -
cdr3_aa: CASSLVPDPSTDTQYF
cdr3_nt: TGCGCCAGCAGCTTGGTTCCAGACCCTAGCACAGATACGCAGTATTTT

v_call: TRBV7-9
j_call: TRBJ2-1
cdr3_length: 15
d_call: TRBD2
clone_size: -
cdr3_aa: CASSSASGSYNEQFF
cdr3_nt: TGTGCCAGCAGCTCCGCTAGCGGGAGCTACAATGAGCAGTTCTTC

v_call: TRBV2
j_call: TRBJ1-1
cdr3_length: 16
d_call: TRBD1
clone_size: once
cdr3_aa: CASQGYYRGVNTEAFF
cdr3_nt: TGTGCCAGCCAGGGGTATTACAGGGGGGTGAACACTGAAGCTTTCTTT

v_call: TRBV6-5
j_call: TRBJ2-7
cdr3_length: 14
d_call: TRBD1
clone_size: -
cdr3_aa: CASSPFRDSHEQYF
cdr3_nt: TGTGCCAGCAGTCCTTTCCGGGACAGCCACGAGCAGTACTTC

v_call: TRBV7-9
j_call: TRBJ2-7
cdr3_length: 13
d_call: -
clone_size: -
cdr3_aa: CASSSGNYYEQYF
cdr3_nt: TGTGCCAGCAGCTCCGGAAACTACTACGAGCAGTACTTC

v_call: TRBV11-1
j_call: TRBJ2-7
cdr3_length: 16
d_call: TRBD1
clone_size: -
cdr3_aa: CASSLAGTGGTYEQYF
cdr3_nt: TGTGCCAGCAGCTTAGCGGGGACAGGGGGCACCTACGAGCAGTACTTC

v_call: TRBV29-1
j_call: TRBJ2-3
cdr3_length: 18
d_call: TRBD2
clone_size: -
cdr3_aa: CSARGTELAGGSTDTQYF
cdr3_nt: TGCAGCGCCCGCGGGACAGAGCTAGCGGGAGGGAGCACAGATACGCAGTATTTT

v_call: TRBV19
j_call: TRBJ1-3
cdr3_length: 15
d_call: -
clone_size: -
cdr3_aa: CASTDRTFSGNTIYF
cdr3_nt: TGTGCCAGTACTGACAGGACCTTCTCTGGAAACACCATATATTTT

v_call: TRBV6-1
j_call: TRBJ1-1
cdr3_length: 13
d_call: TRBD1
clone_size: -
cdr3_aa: CASSDRGSTEAFF
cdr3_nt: TGTGCCAGCAGTGACAGGGGGTCCACTGAAGCTTTCTTT

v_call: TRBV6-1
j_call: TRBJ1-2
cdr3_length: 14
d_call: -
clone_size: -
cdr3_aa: CASSEGSLAVTYTF
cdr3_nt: TGTGCCAGCAGTGAAGGGAGCCTGGCTGTAACTTACACCTTC

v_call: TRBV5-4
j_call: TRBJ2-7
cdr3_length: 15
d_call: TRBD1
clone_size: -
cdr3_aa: CASSPGGTGVSEQYF
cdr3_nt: TGTGCCAGCAGCCCGGGGGGGACAGGGGTTAGCGAGCAGTACTTC

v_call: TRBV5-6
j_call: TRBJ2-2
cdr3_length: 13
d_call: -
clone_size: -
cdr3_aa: CASSRSRTDGLFF
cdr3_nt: TGTGCCAGCAGTCGGAGCAGGACCGACGGGCTGTTTTTT

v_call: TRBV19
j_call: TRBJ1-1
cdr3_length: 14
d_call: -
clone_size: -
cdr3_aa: CASSVGQANTEAFF
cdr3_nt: TGTGCCAGTAGTGTGGGGCAGGCTAACACTGAAGCTTTCTTT

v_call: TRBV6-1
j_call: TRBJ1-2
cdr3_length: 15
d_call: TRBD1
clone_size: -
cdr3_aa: CASSENYRGRGGYTF
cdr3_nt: TGTGCCAGCAGTGAAAATTACAGGGGGCGGGGTGGCTACACCTTC

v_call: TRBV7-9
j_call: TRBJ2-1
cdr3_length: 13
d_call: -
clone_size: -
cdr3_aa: CASSLAEAVGQFF
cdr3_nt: TGTGCCAGCAGCTTAGCAGAGGCAGTAGGGCAGTTCTTC